This TCR beta chain came from a study of blood T cell repertoires in COVID-19 (dated by TCRdb to about 2020). Looking at the study overall: The collaborator samples originated in the United States, Italy and Spain and spanned the acute and convalescent phases of COVID-19. The material from the prospective study consisted of cDNA or gDNA derived from T cells, B-cell-depleted T cells, or PBMCs. Subjects who had been exposed to COVID-19, were actively infected with it, or had recovered from it provided the deeply sampled blood TCRbeta repertoires that made up the dataset. The repertoires were released in a freely available public database intended as a resource for research on the immune response to SARS-CoV-2. The samples were drawn from two sources: the first 160 participants of the ongoing ImmuneRACE study, and over 1,000 subjects contributed by 6 global collaborators. The sample metadata nearly always contained a de-identified subject ID, COVID-19 status, age in years and sex. Where available, HLA class I and class II types were obtained from metadata supplied by the sample provider rather than from assay-based typing. The paper's findings and limits, for the study overall: Clinical and demographic metadata were provided uncurated, with the amount varying by source and participant.

Comments on this clone: Which antigen it targets is not known. No per-base quality is available; no much larger clone lies one base away.

The V and J ends are trimmed by 0 bases and 5 bases, leaving 10 bases between them. The CDR3 runs 15 residues from the cysteine to the phenylalanine. Of the read, only the CDR3 DNA is kept; its 45 bases are in frame from base 1. CDR1 and CDR2 (MDHEN, SYDVKM) derive from the germline V gene. One collaborating source in Seattle enrolled patients while the patients were actively infected and followed the patients over time throughout the course of disease. Collaborating institutions collected whole blood in K2EDTA tubes following their own protocols. For TCRbeta analysis, collaborators shipped samples in one of three forms: frozen whole blood, isolated PBMCs, or DNA extracted from either of those sample types. TCRbeta CDR3 regions were amplified from genomic DNA using the immunoSEQ Assay, a bias-controlled multiplex PCR. As for the original processing: The number of nucleated cells in each sample was estimated from the amplification of reference gene primers within the assay. To quantify the absolute abundance of each unique TCRbeta CDR3 rearrangement, sequence reads were collapsed and filtered. Productive Simpson clonality was computed per sample as the square root of Simpson's diversity index over productive rearrangements. The clones in this table, taken by TCRdb from immuneACCESS, are in-frame only. Not every clone is retained; where verified, under half of the shortfall comes from an unresolved V gene, and the cause of the rest is unknown. Clone size and V and J calls were adopted from that table, with D and trimming inferred from the DNA. Counted in this sample were roughly 300,000 clones; roughly 90% of them appeared once. The ten largest clones take up approximately 7.5% of the sample.

The origin of this receptor is a woman aged 25 to 39 with COVID-19, enrolled during active disease. The rearranged segments are TRBV28 and TRBJ1-4; TRBD1 could be the D gene, as 6 bases match. Sequencing was performed on peripheral blood. The nucleotide sequence reads TGTGCCAGCAGTTTATGGAGCCAGGGGAATGAAAAACTGTTTTTT. This translates into CASSLWSQGNEKLFF.